The 2 T cell receptor beta chains below were found in one sample sequenced in a study of CD8+CD57+ T cells in acquired aplastic anemia. Investigators profiled TCR beta VDJ and CDR3 from genomic DNA template. Using its own MiXCR run on the reads, TCRdb lists one record per CDR3 protein. This sample has fewer than 200,000 distinct CDR3 sequences, with about half found just once. Patients sequenced had flow cytometry evidence of CD8+CD57+ cell expansion. The sequencing sample was made of sorted CD4+, CD8+, or CD8+CD57+ T cells (not recorded which) from PBMCs. The receptors were gathered from a human donor with aplastic anemia.

At least ten counts were recorded for this clonotype. The chain uses TRBV4-1 and TRBJ2-2, with D tentatively TRBD1 (6 bases). V dropped 11 bases and J dropped 2 bases, with 15 bases sitting between them. There are 14 residues in the CDR3. Germline CDR1 reads MGHRA; CDR2 reads YSYEKL. The CDR3 DNA sequence: TGCGCCGGTAACGGGACACCCAACACCGGGGAGCTGTTTTTT. Translated: CAGNGTPNTGELFF.

To note about this clonotype: A much more abundant neighbour one base away suggests this may be a read error. This chain uses TRBV6-1 with TRBJ1-2; TRBD1 matches 10 bases. This CDR3 contains 12 residues. The V gene's germline CDR1 is MNHNS and CDR2 SASEGT. CDR3: CASGGQGNGCTF. As DNA, the CDR3 is TGTGCCAGCGGGGGACAGGGGAATGGCTGCACCTTC.